The 27 T cell receptor beta chains reported below all come from one sample, sequenced in a study of OX40 agonist ivuxolimab in advanced cancers. Measured with immunoSEQ multiplex PCR; TCRdb has only the in-frame clones, and not every one. The top ten hold approximately 4.3% of the sample, which has around 66,000 clones, about 85% seen once. The specimen was CD4+ or CD8+ T cells sorted from blood, collected in a trial of the OX40 agonist ivuxolimab. These receptors all stem from an adult with an advanced solid tumor such as melanoma, head and neck, liver or kidney cancer.

This chain uses TRBV30 with TRBJ1-1; D not certain. The CDR3 contains 10 residues. CDR1 and CDR2 from the germline V gene are GTSNPN and SVGIG (reference sequence). V lost 0 bases and J 8 bases, leaving 4 bases between the germline ends. The CDR3 DNA reads TGTGCCTGGAGTGTACTCGAAGCTTTCTTT. Amino acids: CAWSVLEAFF.

The chain carries TRBV5-4 and TRBJ2-1; 12 bases line up with TRBD2. Germline-derived CDR1 and CDR2 are SGHNT and YYREEE (reference sequence). V lost 2 bases to trimming and J lost 5 bases; unmatched junction nucleotides: 11. The length of the CDR3 is 18 residues. The chain's CDR3 is CASSLQGARLAGDNEQFF. CDR3 DNA: TGTGCCAGCAGCTTACAGGGCGCGAGACTAGCGGGAGACAATGAGCAGTTCTTC.

The chain combines TRBV6-5 with TRBJ2-3; 9 bases fit TRBD2. This CDR3 spans 16 amino acids. The germline V gene encodes CDR1 MNHEY and CDR2 SVGAGI. Trimming at V came to 4 bases and at J to 2 bases, leaving 7 bases not matched to a gene. The CDR3: CASSSPAGGFTDTQYF. The CDR3 DNA is TGTGCCAGCAGTTCTCCAGCGGGAGGCTTCACAGATACGCAGTATTTT.

The chain employs TRBV7-3 and TRBJ1-1; D is possibly TRBD1 (5 bases). Trimming removed 4 bases at V and 4 bases at J, with 10 bases between. The CDR3 covers 13 residues. In germline, CDR1 is SGHTA, CDR2 FQGTGA. In DNA, the CDR3 is TGTGCCAGCAGCTACAGCGGGGGCACTGAAGCTTTCTTT. Amino acids: CASSYSGGTEAFF.

This clone appeared once. The rearrangement uses TRBV7-2 and TRBJ2-2, with D perhaps matching TRBD1 (6 bases). The germline V and J ends were trimmed by 4 bases and 6 bases, with 15 bases remaining between them. Germline V gene data show CDR1 as SGHTA and CDR2 as FQGNSA. This CDR3 region has 15 residues. In DNA, the CDR3 is TGTGCCAGCAGCTCTAAGACAGGCGGGTCCGGGGAGCTGTTTTTT. Amino acid sequence: CASSSKTGGSGELFF.

The gene calls are TRBV19 and TRBJ1-2; 9 bases match TRBD1. The ends lost 3 bases at V and 7 bases at J; junction bases unmatched: 6. The CDR3 is 14 amino acids. CDR1 and CDR2 from the germline V gene are LNHDA and SQIVND (reference sequence). CDR3 sequence (DNA): TGTGCCAGTAGTATCCTCCGGGACAGGGTTGGCTACACCTTC. It translates to CASSILRDRVGYTF.

The chain carries TRBV11-2 and TRBJ1-2; 8 bases are a match to TRBD1. CDR3 length: 16 residues. After removal of 5 bases from V and 4 bases from J, the junction contained 12 bases not matched to a gene. Germline lookup yields CDR1 SGHAT and CDR2 FQNNGV. The CDR3 sequence is CASSVRQGRRGYGYTF. CDR3 bases: TGTGCCAGCAGCGTGAGACAGGGGCGTAGGGGCTATGGCTACACCTTC.

The CDR3 here is CASKASGVITQYF. The DNA of the CDR3 is TGTGCCAGCAAGGCTAGCGGGGTCATTACGCAGTATTTT. The gene calls are TRBV6-5 and TRBJ2-3; 9 positions match TRBD2. The V gene's germline CDR1 is MNHEY and CDR2 SVGAGI. V lost 7 bases and J lost 8; bases outside the gene matches: 7. The CDR3 totals 13 residues.

This chain joins TRBV5-4 and TRBJ1-1; D gene unclear. Germline loops: CDR1 SGHNT, CDR2 YYREEE (reference sequence). This CDR3 comprises 16 residues. Trimming pared 0 bases from V and 5 bases from J, leaving 17 bases between. The chain's CDR3 is CASSLARKEERTEAFF. CDR3 DNA: TGTGCCAGCAGCTTGGCCCGGAAGGAGGAGAGGACTGAAGCTTTCTTT.

The genes are TRBV27 and TRBJ1-2; D may be TRBD1 (6 bases). This CDR3 contains 15 residues. V was cut by 8 bases and J by 4 bases, with 20 bases left in between. Germline V CDR1 and CDR2: MNHEY, SMNVEV (reference sequence). CDR3: CASSSWGGALYGYTF. The CDR3 DNA reads as TGTGCCAGCTCTTCCTGGGGGGGGGCCCTCTATGGCTACACCTTC.

The chain's CDR3 is CASSQDRKVIQPQHF. In DNA, the CDR3 is TGCGCCAGCAGCCAGGACAGGAAGGTTATTCAGCCCCAGCATTTT. This sequence joins TRBV4-1 and TRBJ1-5, with TRBD1 matching over 7 bases. The junction had 8 bases not matched to a gene; V was cut back by 3 bases and J by 6 bases. This CDR3 has 15 amino acids. The germline V gene has CDR1 MGHRA and CDR2 YSYEKL.

This clone appeared a few times. The J gene is TRBJ2-7, the V gene TRBV9, with D possibly matching TRBD1 (6 bases). The V end lost 2 bases, the J end lost 2 bases, and 11 bases lay between the germline ends. The germline CDR1 and CDR2 sequences are SGDLS and YYNGEE. This CDR3 is built from 14 residues. CDR3 amino acids: CASSVGASAYEQYF. The CDR3 coding sequence is TGTGCCAGCAGCGTGGGGGCGTCAGCCTACGAGCAGTACTTC. The whole variable domain, remainder taken from reference TRBV9 and TRBJ2-7, is DSGVTQTPKHLITATGQRVTLRCSPRSGDLSVYWYQQSLDQGLQFLIQYYNGEERAKGNILERFSAQQFPDLHSELNLSSLELGDSALYFCASSVGASAYEQYFGPGTRLTVT.

V is TRBV5-4 and J is TRBJ1-2, with D hard to call. With 3 bases removed from V and 5 bases from J, the gap between germline ends came to 17 bases. The germline gives CDR1 SGHNT, CDR2 YYREEE (reference sequence). The CDR3 loop spans 15 amino acids. The CDR3 is CASSSRRWERYGYTF. The DNA for the CDR3 is TGTGCCAGCAGCTCCCGTCGTTGGGAACGGTATGGCTACACCTTC.

This chain connects TRBV19 to TRBJ1-2, with TRBD1 as a possible D gene (6 bases). The CDR3 is made up of 14 amino acids. The V gene's germline CDR1 is LNHDA and CDR2 SQIVND (reference sequence). Deletions cut 3 bases from V and 4 bases from J, with 12 bases between. CDR3 protein: CASSIQEGGYGYTF. CDR3 sequence (DNA): TGTGCCAGTAGTATCCAAGAGGGGGGCTATGGCTACACCTTC.

This clone was counted only a few times. The gene calls are TRBV5-6 and TRBJ1-1; no clear D gene. CDR1 is SGHDT, CDR2 YYEEEE, per germline. This CDR3 has 13 amino acids. The V and J ends lost 4 bases and 5 bases respectively, with 12 bases between them. The CDR3 region is CASSPYVRTEAFF. In DNA form, the CDR3 reads TGTGCCAGCAGCCCGTACGTGAGGACTGAAGCTTTCTTT.

The genes are TRBV18 and TRBJ1-2; TRBD1 might be the D (5 bases). CDR3 length equals 16 residues. CDR1 is KGHSH, CDR2 LQKENI, per germline. Trimming pared 3 bases from V and 4 bases from J, leaving 18 bases between. CDR3 nucleotides: TGTGCCAGCTCACCCGGGGGATCTTGGCAGTCCTATGGCTACACCTTC. Amino acid sequence: CASSPGGSWQSYGYTF.

The rearrangement links TRBV30 to TRBJ1-2; D not certain. Trimming shortened V by 1 base and J by 7 bases, and 19 bases separated the two germline ends. The V gene's germline CDR1 is GTSNPN and CDR2 SVGIG (reference sequence). The length of the CDR3 is 15 residues. Written as DNA, the CDR3 is TGTGCCTGGAGTGGGAACCTAGCACGAATTTCTGGCTACACCTTC. Amino acid sequence: CAWSGNLARISGYTF.

The chain joins TRBV27 to TRBJ2-1; possibly TRBD2 for D (5 bases). Germline V lookup: CDR1 MNHEY, CDR2 SMNVEV (reference sequence). The CDR3 sequence is 15 residues long. V was pared by 1 base and J by 4 bases, with 11 bases between. The CDR3 DNA is TGTGCCAGCAGTTTATGGGAGAGGAAATACAATGAGCAGTTCTTC. This gives the protein CASSLWERKYNEQFF.

This chain joins TRBV6-5 and TRBJ1-5; a weak D match, TRBD1 (5 bases). V dropped 6 bases and J dropped 7 bases, with 13 bases sitting between them. The CDR3 runs to 13 residues. Germline assignment: CDR1 MNHEY and CDR2 SVGAGI. CDR3 amino acids: CASRGGLKQPQHF. CDR3 DNA: TGTGCCAGCAGGGGGGGTCTAAAACAGCCCCAGCATTTT.

This chain links TRBV7-3 with TRBJ1-5; TRBD1 aligns across 8 bases. Per germline, CDR1 SGHTA and CDR2 FQGTGA. This CDR3 has 15 amino acids. V lost 6 bases to trimming and J lost 4 bases; unmatched junction nucleotides: 8. The CDR3 nucleotides are TGTGCCAGCAGTCCCACAGGGGGAAGAAATCAGCCCCAGCATTTT. Protein: CASSPTGGRNQPQHF.

This clone was observed a single time. The rearrangement joins TRBV11-1 to TRBJ2-6; 10 positions agree with TRBD2. The CDR3 has 19 residues. The germline CDR1 and CDR2 sequences are SGHAT and FQDESV (reference sequence). Trimming cost V 4 bases and J 3 bases; bases outside gene matches: 12. In DNA form, the CDR3 reads TGTGCCAGCAGCTCCAGGGGGATCACTAGCGGGATTGGGGCCAACGTCCTGACTTTC. Its translation is CASSSRGITSGIGANVLTF.

This chain uses TRBV20-1 with TRBJ1-1, with unresolved D. The CDR3 runs to 11 residues. Trimming removed 8 bases from V and 5 bases from J, with 12 bases in between. Germline V CDR1 and CDR2: DFQATT, SNEGSKA (reference sequence). The CDR3 spells CSSPGETEAFF. Here the CDR3 DNA reads TGCAGTTCTCCCGGAGAAACTGAAGCTTTCTTT.

CDR3 in amino acids: CASSTRGRAGLAGDEQYF. CDR3 DNA sequence: TGTGCCAGCAGCACCCGAGGGAGGGCCGGACTAGCGGGAGATGAGCAGTACTTC. The rearrangement joins TRBV9 to TRBJ2-7, with 13 bases identical to TRBD2. Germline loops: CDR1 SGDLS, CDR2 YYNGEE. V shed 4 bases, J shed 7 bases, and the junction held 17 bases outside the gene matches. The CDR3 has 18 amino acids.

This clone turned up a few times. V is TRBV4-3 and J is TRBJ1-6, with TRBD1 matching over 10 bases. V lost 2 bases and J lost 4; bases outside the gene matches: 5. The germline gives CDR1 LGHNA, CDR2 YSLEER. The CDR3 runs to 17 residues. In DNA form, the CDR3 reads TGCGCCAGCAGCCAAACCGGGACAGGGGTGTATAATTCACCCCTCCACTTT. Amino acid sequence: CASSQTGTGVYNSPLHF.

The chain links TRBV6-6 to TRBJ2-7, with unresolved D. The CDR3 sequence is 11 residues long. V dropped 6 bases and J dropped 3 bases, with 6 bases sitting between them. Per germline, CDR1 MNHNY and CDR2 SVGAGI (reference sequence). The CDR3 sequence is CASRLNYEQYF. DNA for the CDR3: TGTGCCAGCAGACTTAACTACGAGCAGTACTTC.

This chain links TRBV2 with TRBJ2-5; D not certain. Trimming pared 5 bases from V and 3 bases from J, leaving 1 base between. Germline V gene lookup returns CDR1 SNHLY and CDR2 FYNNEI. The CDR3 runs to 10 residues. Written as DNA, the CDR3 is TGTGCCAGCAGTAAAGAGACCCAGTACTTC. This sequence encodes CASSKETQYF.

The chain carries TRBV5-1 and TRBJ1-1, with D maybe TRBD1 (6 bases). CDR1 and CDR2 from the germline V gene are SGHRS and YFSETQ. The CDR3 is 14 amino acids. The ends were cut back, 0 bases at V and 6 bases at J, with 12 bases in the middle. CDR3 region: CASSLEQGSAEAFF. DNA of the CDR3: TGCGCCAGCAGCTTGGAACAGGGCTCCGCTGAAGCTTTCTTT.